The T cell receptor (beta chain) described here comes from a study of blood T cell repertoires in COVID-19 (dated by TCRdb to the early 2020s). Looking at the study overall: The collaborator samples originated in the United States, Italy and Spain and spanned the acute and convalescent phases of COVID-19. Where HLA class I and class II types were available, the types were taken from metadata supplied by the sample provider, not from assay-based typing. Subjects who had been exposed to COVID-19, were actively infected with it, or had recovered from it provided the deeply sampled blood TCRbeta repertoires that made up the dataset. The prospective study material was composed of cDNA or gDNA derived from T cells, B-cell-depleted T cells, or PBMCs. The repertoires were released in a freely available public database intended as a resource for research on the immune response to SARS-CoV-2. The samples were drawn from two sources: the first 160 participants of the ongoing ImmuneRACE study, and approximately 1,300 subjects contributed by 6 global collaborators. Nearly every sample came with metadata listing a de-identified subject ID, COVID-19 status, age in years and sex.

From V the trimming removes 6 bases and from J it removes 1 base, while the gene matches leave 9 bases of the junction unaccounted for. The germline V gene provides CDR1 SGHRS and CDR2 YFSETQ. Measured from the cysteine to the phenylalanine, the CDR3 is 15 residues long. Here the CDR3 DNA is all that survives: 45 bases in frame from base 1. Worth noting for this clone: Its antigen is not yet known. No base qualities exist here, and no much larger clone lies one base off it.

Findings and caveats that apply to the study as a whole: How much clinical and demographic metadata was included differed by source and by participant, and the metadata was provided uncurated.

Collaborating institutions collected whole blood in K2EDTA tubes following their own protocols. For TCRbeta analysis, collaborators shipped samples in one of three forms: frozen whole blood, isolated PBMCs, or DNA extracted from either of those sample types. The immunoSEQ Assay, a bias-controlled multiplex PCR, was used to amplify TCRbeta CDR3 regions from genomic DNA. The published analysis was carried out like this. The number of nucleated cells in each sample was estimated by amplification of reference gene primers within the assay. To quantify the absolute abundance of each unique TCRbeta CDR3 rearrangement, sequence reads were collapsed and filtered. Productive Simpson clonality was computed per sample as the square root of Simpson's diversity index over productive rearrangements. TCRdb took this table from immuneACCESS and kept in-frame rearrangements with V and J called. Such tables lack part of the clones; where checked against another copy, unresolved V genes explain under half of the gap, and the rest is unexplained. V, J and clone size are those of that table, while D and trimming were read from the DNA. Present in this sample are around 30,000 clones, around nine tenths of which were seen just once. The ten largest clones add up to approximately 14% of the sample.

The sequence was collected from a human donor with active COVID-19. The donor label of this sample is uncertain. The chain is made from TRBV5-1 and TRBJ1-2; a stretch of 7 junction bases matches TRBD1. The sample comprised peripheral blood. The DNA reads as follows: TGCGCCAGCACCATCGGGACAGCGATTAACTATGGCTACACCTTC. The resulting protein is CASTIGTAINYGYTF.